The entry below gives a single T cell receptor beta chain sequence along with its context. No antigen is known for it. This sample was taken from a study of cytomegalovirus exposure and HLA in healthy donors. Across the whole study: Clustering assigned 81% of the approximately 390 genotyped donors to the Caucasian-associated ancestry cluster.

Findings and limits, study-wide: While the bulk of TCR sequences proved rare, some public TCRs turned up in many donors. Earlier findings revealed that most TCR beta V segments proved productive either about 87% or about 30% of the time. The study designated 164 TCR beta chains cytomegalovirus-associated.

Use of 60 Vbeta and 13 Jbeta primers characterized the PCR. The repertoire was sequenced with immunoSEQ multiplex PCR; TCRdb's copy has only in-frame clones and lacks some. The repertoire holds under 200,000 clones, with more than 75% as singletons. Germline CDR1 and CDR2: SEHNR and FQNEAQ (reference sequence). V gave up 5 bases and J gave up 0 bases, with 16 bases separating them. This CDR3 has 17 residues. The chain couples TRBV7-9 to TRBJ1-4; tentative D call: TRBD1 (6 bases). Sequencing was carried out using PBMCs. The origin of this receptor is a man aged 30 to 45 in good health and CMV-seropositive. CDR3 bases: TGTGCCAGCAGCCCAAAGCGGGACACCTCAACTAATGAAAAACTGTTTTTT. Its protein product is CASSPKRDTSTNEKLFF.